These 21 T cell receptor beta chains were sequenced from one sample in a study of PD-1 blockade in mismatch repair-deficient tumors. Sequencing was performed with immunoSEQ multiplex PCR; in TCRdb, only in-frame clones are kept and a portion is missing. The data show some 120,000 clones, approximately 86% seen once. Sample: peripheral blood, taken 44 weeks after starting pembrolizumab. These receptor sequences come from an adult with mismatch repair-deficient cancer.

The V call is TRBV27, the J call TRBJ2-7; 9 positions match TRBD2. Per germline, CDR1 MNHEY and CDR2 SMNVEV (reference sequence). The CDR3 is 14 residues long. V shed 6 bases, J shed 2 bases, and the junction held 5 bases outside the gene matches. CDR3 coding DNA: TGTGCCAGCAGGATGGTAGCGGGGGCCTACGAGCAGTACTTC. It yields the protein CASRMVAGAYEQYF.

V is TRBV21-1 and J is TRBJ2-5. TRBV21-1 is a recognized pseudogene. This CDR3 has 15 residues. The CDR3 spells CASSKGTKTQETQYF. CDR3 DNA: TGTGCCAGCAGCAAAGGGACCAAAACTCAAGAGACCCAGTACTTC.

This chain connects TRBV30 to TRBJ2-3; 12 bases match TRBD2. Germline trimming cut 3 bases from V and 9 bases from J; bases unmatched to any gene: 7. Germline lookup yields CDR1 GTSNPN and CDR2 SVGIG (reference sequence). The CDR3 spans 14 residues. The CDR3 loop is CAWSQGLAGGTQYF. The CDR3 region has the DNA TGTGCCTGGAGCCAGGGTCTAGCGGGAGGGACGCAGTATTTT.

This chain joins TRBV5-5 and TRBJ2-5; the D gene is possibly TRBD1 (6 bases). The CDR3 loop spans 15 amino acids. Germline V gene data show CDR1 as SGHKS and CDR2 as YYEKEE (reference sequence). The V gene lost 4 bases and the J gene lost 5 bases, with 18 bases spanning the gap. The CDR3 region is CASSLPRGRWETQYF. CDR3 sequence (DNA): TGTGCCAGCAGCCTCCCCAGGGGTCGGTGGGAGACCCAGTACTTC.

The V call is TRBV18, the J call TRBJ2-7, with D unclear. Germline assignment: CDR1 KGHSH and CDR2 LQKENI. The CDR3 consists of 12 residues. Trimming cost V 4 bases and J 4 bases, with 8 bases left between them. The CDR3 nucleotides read TGTGCCAGCTCACTAACGGAATACGAGCAGTACTTC. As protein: CASSLTEYEQYF.

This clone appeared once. The CDR3 DNA sequence: TGTGCCAGCAGCTTAGGATTAGGGTTGGTTAACACCGGGGAGCTGTTTTTT. Protein sequence: CASSLGLGLVNTGELFF. This chain links TRBV11-3 with TRBJ2-2; D is uncertain. This CDR3 comprises 17 residues. Deletions cut 1 base from V and 2 bases from J, with 14 bases between. Germline CDR1 reads SGHNT; CDR2 reads YENEEA.

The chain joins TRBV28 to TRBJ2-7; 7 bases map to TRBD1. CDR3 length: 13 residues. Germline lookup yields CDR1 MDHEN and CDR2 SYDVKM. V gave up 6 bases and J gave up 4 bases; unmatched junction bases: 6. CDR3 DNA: TGTGCCAGCAGGCGACAGGGTTGGTACGAGCAGTACTTC. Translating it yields CASRRQGWYEQYF.

CDR3 bases: TGTGCCAGCAGCTTAGGTGGTCGGGCCCCGGGCACTGAAGCTTTCTTT. It yields the protein CASSLGGRAPGTEAFF. The J gene is TRBJ1-1, the V gene TRBV5-6, with D hard to call. The CDR3 sequence is 16 residues long. V lost 2 bases, J lost 4 bases, and 18 bases lay in between. Per germline, CDR1 SGHDT and CDR2 YYEEEE.

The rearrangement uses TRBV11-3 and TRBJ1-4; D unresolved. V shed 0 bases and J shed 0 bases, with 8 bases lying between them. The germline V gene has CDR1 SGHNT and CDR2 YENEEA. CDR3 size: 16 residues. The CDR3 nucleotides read TGTGCCAGCAGCTTAGATCGGCAGCCAACTAATGAAAAACTGTTTTTT. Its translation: CASSLDRQPTNEKLFF.

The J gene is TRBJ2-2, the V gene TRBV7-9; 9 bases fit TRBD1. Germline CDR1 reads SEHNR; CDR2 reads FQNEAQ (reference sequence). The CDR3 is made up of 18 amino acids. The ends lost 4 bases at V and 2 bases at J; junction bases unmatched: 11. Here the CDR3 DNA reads TGTGCCAGCAGCTCCCGGGGTTGGGGACAGGGAAACACCGGGGAGCTGTTTTTT. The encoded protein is CASSSRGWGQGNTGELFF. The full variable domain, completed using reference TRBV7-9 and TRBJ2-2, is DTGVSQNPRHKITKRGQNVTFRCDPISEHNRLYWYRQTLGQGPEFLTYFQNEAQLEKSRLLSDRFSAERPKGSFSTLEIQRTEQGDSAMYLCASSSRGWGQGNTGELFFGEGSRLTVL.

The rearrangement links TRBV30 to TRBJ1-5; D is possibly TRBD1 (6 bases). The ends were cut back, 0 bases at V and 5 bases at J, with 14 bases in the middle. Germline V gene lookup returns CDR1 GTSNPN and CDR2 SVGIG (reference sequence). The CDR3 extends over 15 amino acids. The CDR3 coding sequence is TGTGCCTGGAGTGTACTGTCAGGGGATTATCAGCCCCAGCATTTT. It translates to CAWSVLSGDYQPQHF.

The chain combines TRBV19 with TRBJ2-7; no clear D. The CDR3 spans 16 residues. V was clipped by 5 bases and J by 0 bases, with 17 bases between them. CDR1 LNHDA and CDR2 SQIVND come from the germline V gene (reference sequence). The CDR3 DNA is TGTGCCAGTAGTTCCATTGAGGCAGGCGGCTCCTACGAGCAGTACTTC. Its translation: CASSSIEAGGSYEQYF.

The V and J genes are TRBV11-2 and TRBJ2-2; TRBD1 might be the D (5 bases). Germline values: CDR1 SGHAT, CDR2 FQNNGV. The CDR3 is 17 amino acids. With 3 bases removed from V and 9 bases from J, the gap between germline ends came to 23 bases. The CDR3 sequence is CASSFLRGGQVSWELFF. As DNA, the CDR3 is TGTGCCAGCAGCTTCCTAAGGGGTGGGCAAGTAAGCTGGGAGCTGTTTTTT. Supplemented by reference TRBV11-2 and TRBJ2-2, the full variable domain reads EAGVAQSPRYKIIEKRQSVAFWCNPISGHATLYWYQQILGQGPKLLIQFQNNGVVDDSQLPKDRFSAERLKGVDSTLKIQPAKLEDSAVYLCASSFLRGGQVSWELFFGEGSRLTVL.

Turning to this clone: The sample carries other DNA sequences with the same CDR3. DNA for the CDR3: TGTGCCAGCAGTTACGGCGGCAATGAGCAGTTCTTC. It yields the protein CASSYGGNEQFF. The V gene is TRBV6-5, the J gene TRBJ2-1; unclear D gene. CDR3 length: 12 amino acids. In germline, CDR1 is MNHEY, CDR2 SVGAGI. Between the trimmed V and J ends, which lost 2 bases and 6 bases, there was a span of 5 bases.

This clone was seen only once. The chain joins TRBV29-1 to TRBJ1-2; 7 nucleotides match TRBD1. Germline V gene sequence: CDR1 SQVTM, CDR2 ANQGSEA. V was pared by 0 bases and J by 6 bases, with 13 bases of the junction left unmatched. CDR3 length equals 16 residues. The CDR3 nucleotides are TGCAGCGTTGAAGAGGGTCATTGGACAGGAGGAGATGGCTACACCTTC. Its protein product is CSVEEGHWTGGDGYTF. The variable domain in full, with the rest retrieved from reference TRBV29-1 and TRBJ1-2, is SAVISQKPSRDICQRGTSLTIQCQVDSQVTMMFWYRQQPGQSLTLIATANQGSEATYESGFVIDKFPISRPNLTFSTLTVSNMSPEDSSIYLCSVEEGHWTGGDGYTFGSGTRLTVV.

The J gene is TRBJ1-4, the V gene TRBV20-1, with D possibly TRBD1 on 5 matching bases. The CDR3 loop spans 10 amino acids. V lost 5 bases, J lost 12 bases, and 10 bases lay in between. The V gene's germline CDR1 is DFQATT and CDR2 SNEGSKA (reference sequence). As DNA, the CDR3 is TGCAGTGCTGGCCCGGGGGAACTGTTTTTT. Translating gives CSAGPGELFF.

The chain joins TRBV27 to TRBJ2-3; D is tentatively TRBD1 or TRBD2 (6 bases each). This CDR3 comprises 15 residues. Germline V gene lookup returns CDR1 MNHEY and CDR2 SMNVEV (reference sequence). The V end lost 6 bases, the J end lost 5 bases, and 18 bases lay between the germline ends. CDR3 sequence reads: CASSQLGGLGDTQYF. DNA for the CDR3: TGTGCCAGCAGCCAACTGGGGGGCTTGGGAGATACGCAGTATTTT.

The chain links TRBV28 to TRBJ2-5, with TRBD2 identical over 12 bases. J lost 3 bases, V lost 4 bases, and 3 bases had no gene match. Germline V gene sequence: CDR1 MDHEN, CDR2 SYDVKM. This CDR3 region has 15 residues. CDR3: CASSSGLAGKETQYF. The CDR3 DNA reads TGTGCCAGCAGTTCGGGACTAGCGGGCAAAGAGACCCAGTACTTC.

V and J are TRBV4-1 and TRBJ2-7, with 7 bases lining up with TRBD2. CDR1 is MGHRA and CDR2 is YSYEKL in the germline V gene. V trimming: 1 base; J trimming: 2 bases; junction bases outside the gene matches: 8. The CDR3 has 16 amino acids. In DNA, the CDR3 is TGCGCCAGCAGCCAAGTTAGCGGGCTGGGGACCTACGAGCAGTACTTC. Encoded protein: CASSQVSGLGTYEQYF.

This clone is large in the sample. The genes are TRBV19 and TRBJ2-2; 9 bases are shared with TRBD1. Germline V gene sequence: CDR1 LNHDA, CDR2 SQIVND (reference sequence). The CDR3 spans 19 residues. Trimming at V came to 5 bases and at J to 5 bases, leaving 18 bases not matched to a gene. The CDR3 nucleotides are TGTGCCAGTAGTGGGGGACAGGGTAGTAGCGGGTTGGAAACCGGGGAGCTGTTTTTT. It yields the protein CASSGGQGSSGLETGELFF.

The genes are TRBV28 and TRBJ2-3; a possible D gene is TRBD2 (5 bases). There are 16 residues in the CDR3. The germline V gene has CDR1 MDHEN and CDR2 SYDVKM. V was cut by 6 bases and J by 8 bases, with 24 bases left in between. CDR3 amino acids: CASSLERLRGMSTQYF. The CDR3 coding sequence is TGTGCCAGCAGCCTCGAACGATTACGGGGAATGAGTACGCAGTATTTT.